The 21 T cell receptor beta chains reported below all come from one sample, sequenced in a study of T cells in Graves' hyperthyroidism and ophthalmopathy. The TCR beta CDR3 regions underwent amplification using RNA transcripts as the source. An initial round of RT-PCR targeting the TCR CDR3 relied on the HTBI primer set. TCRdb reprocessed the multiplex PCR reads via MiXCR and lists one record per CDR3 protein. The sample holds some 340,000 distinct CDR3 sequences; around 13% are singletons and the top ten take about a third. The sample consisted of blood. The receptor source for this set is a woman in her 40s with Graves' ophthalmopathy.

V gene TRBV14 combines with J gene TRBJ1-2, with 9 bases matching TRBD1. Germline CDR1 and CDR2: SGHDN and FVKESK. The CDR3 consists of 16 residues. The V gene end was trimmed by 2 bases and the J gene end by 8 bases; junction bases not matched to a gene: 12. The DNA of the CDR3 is TGTGCCAGCAGCCAAACTTCGAACAGGGGGCTAGAGGGCTACACCTTC. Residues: CASSQTSNRGLEGYTF.

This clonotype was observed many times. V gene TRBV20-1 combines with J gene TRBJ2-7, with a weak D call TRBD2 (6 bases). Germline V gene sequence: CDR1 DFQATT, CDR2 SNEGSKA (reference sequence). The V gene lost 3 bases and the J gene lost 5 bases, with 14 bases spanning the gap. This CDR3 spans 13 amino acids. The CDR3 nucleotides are TGCAGTGCTAGCCGAGGAGGGTTGGACGAGCAGTACTTC. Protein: CSASRGGLDEQYF.

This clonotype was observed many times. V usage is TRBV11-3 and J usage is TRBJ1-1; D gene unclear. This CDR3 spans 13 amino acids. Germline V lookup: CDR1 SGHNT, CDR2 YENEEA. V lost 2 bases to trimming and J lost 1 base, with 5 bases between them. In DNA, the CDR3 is TGTGCCAGCAGCTTAAGAGGGAACACTGAAGCTTTCTTT. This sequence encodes CASSLRGNTEAFF.

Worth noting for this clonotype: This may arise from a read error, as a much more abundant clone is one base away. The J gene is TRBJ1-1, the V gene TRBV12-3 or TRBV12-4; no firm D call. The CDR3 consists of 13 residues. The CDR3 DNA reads TGTGCCAGCAGTTTTCAGCAGAACACTGGAGCTTTCTTT. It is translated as CASSFQQNTGAFF.

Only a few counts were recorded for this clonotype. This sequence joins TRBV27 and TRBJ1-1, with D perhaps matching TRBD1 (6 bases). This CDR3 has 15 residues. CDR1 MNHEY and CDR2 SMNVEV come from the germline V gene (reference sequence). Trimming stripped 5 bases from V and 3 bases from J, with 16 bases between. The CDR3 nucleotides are TGTGCCAGCAGTCCGCACGGGGGGCCGGACACTGAAGCTTTCTTT. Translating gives CASSPHGGPDTEAFF.

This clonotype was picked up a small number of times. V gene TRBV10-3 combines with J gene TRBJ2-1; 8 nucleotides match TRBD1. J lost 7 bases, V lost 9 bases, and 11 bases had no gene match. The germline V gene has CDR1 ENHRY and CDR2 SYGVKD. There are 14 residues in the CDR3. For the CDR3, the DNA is TGTGCCATAACAGACAGGGGTCTGAGTAATGAGCAGTTCTTC. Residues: CAITDRGLSNEQFF.

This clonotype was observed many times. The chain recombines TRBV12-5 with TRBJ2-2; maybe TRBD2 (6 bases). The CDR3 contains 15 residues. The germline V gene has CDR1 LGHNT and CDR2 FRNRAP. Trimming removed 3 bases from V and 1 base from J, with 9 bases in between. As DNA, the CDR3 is TGTGCTAGTGGTTTTTGGCGGGGGAACACCGGGGAGCTGTTTTTT. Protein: CASGFWRGNTGELFF.

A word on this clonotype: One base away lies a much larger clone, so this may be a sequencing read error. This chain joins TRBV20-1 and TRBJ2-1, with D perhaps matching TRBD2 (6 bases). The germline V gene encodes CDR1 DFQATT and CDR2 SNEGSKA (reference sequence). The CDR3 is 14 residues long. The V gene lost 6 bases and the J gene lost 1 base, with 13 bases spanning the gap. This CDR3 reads CSAPPAGSYNEQFF. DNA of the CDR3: TGCAGTGCCCCCCCGGCGGGGTCCTACAATGAGCAGTTCTTC.

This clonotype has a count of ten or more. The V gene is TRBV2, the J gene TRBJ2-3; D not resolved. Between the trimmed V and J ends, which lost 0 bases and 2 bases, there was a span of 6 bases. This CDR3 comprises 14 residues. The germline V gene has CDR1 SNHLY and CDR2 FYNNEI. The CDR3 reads CASSEAVPTDTQYF. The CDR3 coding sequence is TGTGCCAGCAGTGAAGCGGTGCCCACAGATACGCAGTATTTT.

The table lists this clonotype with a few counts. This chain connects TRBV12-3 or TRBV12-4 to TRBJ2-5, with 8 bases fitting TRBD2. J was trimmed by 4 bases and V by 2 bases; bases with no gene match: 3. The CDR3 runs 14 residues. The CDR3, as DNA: TGTGCCAGCAGTTTACACGGGACTAGAGAGACCCAGTACTTC. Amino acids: CASSLHGTRETQYF.

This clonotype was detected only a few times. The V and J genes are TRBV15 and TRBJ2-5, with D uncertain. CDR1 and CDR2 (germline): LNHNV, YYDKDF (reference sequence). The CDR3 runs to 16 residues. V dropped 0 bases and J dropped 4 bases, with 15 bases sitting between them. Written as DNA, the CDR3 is TGTGCCACCAGCAGAGATGGTAGCATACGACGAGAGACCCAGTACTTC. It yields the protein CATSRDGSIRRETQYF.

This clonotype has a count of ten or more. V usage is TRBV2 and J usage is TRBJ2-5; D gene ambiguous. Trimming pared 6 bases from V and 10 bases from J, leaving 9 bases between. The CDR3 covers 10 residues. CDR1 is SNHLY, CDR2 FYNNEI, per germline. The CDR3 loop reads CASRGSDQYF. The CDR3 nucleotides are TGTGCCAGCAGGGGTTCCGACCAGTACTTC.

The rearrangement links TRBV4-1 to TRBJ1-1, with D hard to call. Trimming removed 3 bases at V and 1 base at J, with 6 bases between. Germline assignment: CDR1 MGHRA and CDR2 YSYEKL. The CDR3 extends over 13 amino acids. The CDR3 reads CASSQEENTEAFF. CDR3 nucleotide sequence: TGCGCCAGCAGCCAGGAAGAGAACACTGAAGCTTTCTTT.

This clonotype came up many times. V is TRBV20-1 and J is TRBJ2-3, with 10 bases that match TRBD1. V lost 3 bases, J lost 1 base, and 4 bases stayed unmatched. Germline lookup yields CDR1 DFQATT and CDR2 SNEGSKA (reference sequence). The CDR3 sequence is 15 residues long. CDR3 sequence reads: CSAREDRGGTDTQYF. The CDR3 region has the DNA TGCAGTGCTAGGGAGGACAGGGGGGGCACAGATACGCAGTATTTT.

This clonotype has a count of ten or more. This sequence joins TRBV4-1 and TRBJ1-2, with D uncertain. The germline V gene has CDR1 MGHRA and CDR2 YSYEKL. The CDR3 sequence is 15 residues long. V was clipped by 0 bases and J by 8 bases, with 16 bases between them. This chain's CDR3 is CASSQENNANRGYTF. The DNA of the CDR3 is TGCGCCAGCAGCCAAGAAAATAACGCCAATAGGGGCTACACCTTC.

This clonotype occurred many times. The CDR3 here is CASIGSGTPNPYEQYF. For the CDR3, the DNA is TGTGCCAGCATAGGTAGTGGAACCCCAAACCCCTACGAGCAGTACTTC. The chain joins TRBV28 to TRBJ2-7; D uncertain. Germline V gene sequence: CDR1 MDHEN, CDR2 SYDVKM. This CDR3 has 16 amino acids. V lost 7 bases and J lost 2, with 21 bases in between.

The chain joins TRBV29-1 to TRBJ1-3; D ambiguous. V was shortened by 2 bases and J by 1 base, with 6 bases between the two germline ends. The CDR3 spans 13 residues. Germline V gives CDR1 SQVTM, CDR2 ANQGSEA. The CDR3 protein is CSVERGSGNTIYF. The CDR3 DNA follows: TGCAGCGTTGAAAGAGGGTCTGGAAACACCATATATTTT.

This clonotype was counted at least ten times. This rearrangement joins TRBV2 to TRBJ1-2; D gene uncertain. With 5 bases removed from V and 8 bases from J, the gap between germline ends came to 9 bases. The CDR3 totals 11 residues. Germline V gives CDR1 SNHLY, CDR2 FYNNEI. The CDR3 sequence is CASSSGLGYTF. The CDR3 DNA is TGTGCCAGCAGTTCCGGGCTAGGCTACACCTTC.

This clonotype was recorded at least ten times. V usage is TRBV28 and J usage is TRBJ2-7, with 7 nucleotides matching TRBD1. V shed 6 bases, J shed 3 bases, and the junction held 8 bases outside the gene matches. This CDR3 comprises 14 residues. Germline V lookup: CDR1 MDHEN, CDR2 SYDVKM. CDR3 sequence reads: CASRRNRGNYEQYF. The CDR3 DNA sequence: TGTGCCAGCAGGCGGAACAGGGGCAACTACGAGCAGTACTTC.

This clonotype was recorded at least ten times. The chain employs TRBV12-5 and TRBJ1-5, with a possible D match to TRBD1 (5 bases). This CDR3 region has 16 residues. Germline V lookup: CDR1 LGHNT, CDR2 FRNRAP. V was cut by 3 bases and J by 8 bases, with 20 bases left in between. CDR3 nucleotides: TGTGCTAGTGGTTTAACCGGGTGGGGGGTTGAGAAGCCCCAGCATTTT. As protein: CASGLTGWGVEKPQHF.

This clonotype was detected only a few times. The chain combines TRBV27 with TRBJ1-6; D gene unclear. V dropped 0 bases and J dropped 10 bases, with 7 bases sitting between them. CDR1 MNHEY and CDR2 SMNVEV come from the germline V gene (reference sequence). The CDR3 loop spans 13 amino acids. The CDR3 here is CASSLSTRSPLHF. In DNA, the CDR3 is TGTGCCAGCAGTTTATCGACTCGCTCACCCCTCCACTTT.